The present entry profiles one TCR beta chain with its context. The CDR3 spans 18 residues. Trimming at V came to 2 bases and at J to 4 bases, leaving 13 bases not matched to a gene. Germline lookup yields CDR1 SGHRS and CDR2 YFSETQ. Sequencing used immunoSEQ multiplex PCR; TCRdb keeps in-frame clones, though not all of them. The sample shows 90,000 to 130,000 clones, 85% to 95% of them seen only once. The data were obtained in a study of T cell responses to AZD1222 COVID-19 vaccine. This TCR came from an adult in good health. This rearrangement joins TRBV5-1 to TRBJ2-4; 9 bases align to TRBD1. The sample consisted of peripheral blood, taken on day 0 of AZD1222 vaccination. CDR3 nucleotide sequence: TGCGCCAGCAGCTTACCCAACACAGGGGGCGCGACAAAAAACATTCAGTACTTC. It encodes CASSLPNTGGATKNIQYF.